The clone carrying this T cell receptor (beta chain) was detected only once. The sample originates from a study of blood T cell repertoires in COVID-19. Study-level information: Whether acute or convalescent, the COVID-19 samples came from the United States, Italy and Spain. PBMCs, B-cell-depleted T cells, or T cells were the source of the cDNA or gDNA that made up the material.

This CDR3 is built from 14 residues. The germline V gene has CDR1 LNHDA and CDR2 SQIVND (reference sequence). Trimming took 1 base from V and 1 from J, leaving 7 bases between them. Original methodology: Estimation of nucleated cell counts relied on the amplification of reference gene primers. Method: immunoSEQ multiplex PCR; TCRdb's copy keeps in-frame clones and lacks some. For V, J and clone size, that table is used; D and trimming come from the DNA. The data contain fewer than 300,000 clones, approximately 90% of them singletons. This clonotype was sampled from a woman aged 25 to 39 with COVID-19, enrolled during active disease. Material for sequencing was peripheral blood. V gene TRBV19 combines with J gene TRBJ1-1; the D gene is possibly TRBD1 (5 bases). Here the CDR3 reads CASSIGQPNTEAFF. CDR3 nucleotide sequence: TGTGCCAGTAGTATAGGACAGCCGAACACTGAAGCTTTCTTT.